This T cell receptor (beta chain) emerged from a study of spatial heterogeneity in lung cancer. At the level of the study: Across the raw uncorrected reads, a unique TCR and UMI combination was observed, on average, more than ten times. The study, taken as a whole, reports: Within tumors, counts of expanded alpha and beta TCRs tracked tumor mutation counts.

TCR cDNA molecules were tagged individually, and each one carried a unique molecular identifier. MiXCR, run by TCRdb on the 5' RACE reads, gives a single entry per CDR3 protein. In the table there are about 3,300 distinct CDR3 sequences, 5.9% of which are singletons. Germline CDR1 and CDR2: MGHRA and YSYEKL. The CDR3 has 15 residues. V gave up 1 base and J gave up 2 bases, with 12 bases separating them. This clonotype came up many times. Its antigen is currently unknown. Sample time point: sample taken at primary tumor resection. The source is a male donor with early-stage non-small cell lung cancer. Source: lung tumor tissue, taken at surgery. The J gene is TRBJ2-7, the V gene TRBV4-1; D unclear. The CDR3 protein is CASSQGPGETYEQYF. CDR3 nucleotides: TGCGCCAGCAGCCAAGGCCCAGGAGAAACCTACGAGCAGTACTTC.